The next 26 T cell receptor beta chains were all read from a single sample in a study of shared clonotypes between healthy human individuals (dated by TCRdb to about 2020). The receptor library was made with the immunoSEQ multiplex PCR assay. This is the immuneACCESS table as TCRdb keeps it, with only in-frame sequences that have V and J called. A part of the clones is gone; compared with another copy, unresolved V genes explain less than half, and the rest is unexplained. The sample table lists more than 2,000,000 clones, more than 85% of them with a count of one. Approximately 0.4% of the sample is in the top ten clones. The source material was naive CD4+ T cells from PBMCs. The meaning of the sample's cell subset or site label: CD45RA+ positively selected. The receptors come from a man aged 18 to 30 in good health. Some clones in this sample may be carry-over from other donors' samples.

This sequence joins TRBV11-3 and TRBJ2-1, with TRBD2 identical over 14 bases. Unmatched junction bases numbered 8, after V lost 1 base and J lost 3 bases. Looked up from germline, CDR1 is SGHNT and CDR2 is YENEEA. CDR3 length: 19 amino acids. CDR3: CASSLGPGTSGRYYNEQFF. The CDR3 nucleotides read TGTGCCAGCAGCTTAGGGCCCGGGACTAGCGGGAGATACTACAATGAGCAGTTCTTC.

The genes are TRBV15 and TRBJ2-2; 7 nucleotides agree with TRBD2. The J segment lost 4 bases and the V segment lost 5 bases, leaving 7 bases of the junction unmatched. Per germline, CDR1 LNHNV and CDR2 YYDKDF (reference sequence). This CDR3 comprises 15 residues. Written as DNA, the CDR3 is TGTGCCACCAGCGGCGGGAGCCGTGGCACCGGGGAGCTGTTTTTT. As protein: CATSGGSRGTGELFF.

J is TRBJ2-2 and V is TRBV9; the D gene could be TRBD1 or TRBD2 (6 bases each). V was cut by 6 bases and J by 4 bases, with 13 bases left in between. Per germline, CDR1 SGDLS and CDR2 YYNGEE. The CDR3 is made up of 14 amino acids. The chain's CDR3 is CASTPSGATGELFF. CDR3 in DNA: TGTGCCAGCACCCCCTCGGGGGCCACCGGGGAGCTGTTTTTT.

As concerns this clone: Within the sample, other DNA sequences also encode this same CDR3. J is TRBJ2-6 and V is TRBV5-4; D not certain. This CDR3 has 15 residues. V shed 1 base and J shed 1 base, with 6 bases lying between them. Germline lookup yields CDR1 SGHNT and CDR2 YYREEE (reference sequence). CDR3 nucleotides: TGTGCCAGCAGCTTGCCGGGTTCTGGGGCCAACGTCCTGACTTTC. It specifies CASSLPGSGANVLTF.

A few counts support this clone. The sample has other DNA sequences that encode this CDR3 too. The chain employs TRBV5-1 and TRBJ1-2; 8 bases fit TRBD1. CDR1 and CDR2 (germline): SGHRS, YFSETQ. The CDR3 length is 14 residues. V gave up 0 bases and J gave up 4 bases; unmatched junction bases: 2. CDR3 sequence reads: CASSLGTGSYGYTF. The CDR3 DNA sequence: TGCGCCAGCAGCTTGGGGACAGGGAGCTATGGCTACACCTTC.

The V and J genes are TRBV28 and TRBJ2-7; D might be TRBD2 (5 bases). The V end was cut by 2 bases, the J end by 2 bases, with 10 bases between. This CDR3 is 14 amino acids long. Germline V gene sequence: CDR1 MDHEN, CDR2 SYDVKM. The chain's CDR3 is CASSLTGKPYEQYF. The CDR3 region has the DNA TGTGCCAGCAGTTTAACGGGAAAACCCTACGAGCAGTACTTC.

The chain combines TRBV25-1 with TRBJ2-5; 8 bases match TRBD2. The assigned J gene may be wrong: the sequence end matches TRBJ2-7 better. Germline-derived CDR1 and CDR2 are MGHDK and SYGVNS. This CDR3 is built from 14 residues. CDR3 residues: CASSQTSASYEQYF. The DNA of the CDR3 is TGTGCCAGCAGTCAGACTAGCGCGTCCTACGAGCAGTACTTC.

The genes are TRBV29-1 and TRBJ1-1; D is uncertain. Germline values: CDR1 SQVTM, CDR2 ANQGSEA. The V and J ends lost 1 base and 3 bases respectively, with 12 bases between them. The CDR3 extends over 14 amino acids. This CDR3 is CSVEASGRDTEAFF. The DNA for the CDR3 is TGCAGCGTTGAAGCTTCCGGGAGGGACACTGAAGCTTTCTTT.

The rearrangement joins TRBV2 to TRBJ1-2; a possible D gene is TRBD1 (5 bases). The germline V gene encodes CDR1 SNHLY and CDR2 FYNNEI. Trimming stripped 6 bases from V and 4 bases from J, with 15 bases between. This CDR3 comprises 14 residues. In nucleotides, the CDR3 is TGTGCCAGCAGGATGAGATCAGGGAGCTATGGCTACACCTTC. It encodes CASRMRSGSYGYTF.

The chain carries TRBV5-5 and TRBJ1-2; 10 bases are shared with TRBD1. Germline V lookup: CDR1 SGHKS, CDR2 YYEKEE (reference sequence). This CDR3 is built from 15 residues. The junction had 9 bases not matched to a gene; V was cut back by 3 bases and J by 7 bases. The CDR3 bases are TGTGCCAGCAGCTCAGATGACAGGGGGCTCGGTGGCTACACCTTC. This encodes CASSSDDRGLGGYTF.

The chain has TRBV30 and TRBJ1-2; the D is unclear. This CDR3 is 11 amino acids long. The germline CDR1 and CDR2 sequences are GTSNPN and SVGIG (reference sequence). The germline V and J ends were trimmed by 4 bases and 4 bases, with 7 bases remaining between them. Written as DNA, the CDR3 is TGTGCCTGGAAGGCAGCCTATGGCTACACCTTC. It yields the protein CAWKAAYGYTF. The full variable domain, completed using reference TRBV30 and TRBJ1-2, is SQTIHQWPATLVQPVGSPLSLECTVEGTSNPNLYWYRQAAGRGLQLLFYSVGIGQISSEVPQNLSASRPQDRQFILSSKKLLLSDSGFYLCAWKAAYGYTFGSGTRLTVV.

The table lists this clone with a few counts. This chain connects TRBV7-9 to TRBJ1-5, with no clear D. This CDR3 comprises 13 residues. Germline V lookup: CDR1 SEHNR, CDR2 FQNEAQ (reference sequence). V shed 4 bases and J shed 5 bases, with 9 bases lying between them. The CDR3 bases are TGTGCCAGCAGCTCCGGCCCGCATCAGCCCCAGCATTTT. Translated, it gives CASSSGPHQPQHF.

This clone was detected a few times. The chain couples TRBV29-1 to TRBJ1-1, with 7 bases identical to TRBD1. With 7 bases clipped from V and 2 bases from J, the junction kept 7 bases outside the gene matches. The germline V gene has CDR1 SQVTM and CDR2 ANQGSEA. This CDR3 has 13 residues. CDR3 region: CSARTGTNTEAFF. CDR3 nucleotides: TGCAGCGCTCGGACAGGTACCAACACTGAAGCTTTCTTT.

The chain uses TRBV5-6 and TRBJ1-2; 8 bases match TRBD1. The germline CDR1 and CDR2 sequences are SGHDT and YYEEEE. Germline trimming cut 1 base from V and 0 bases from J; bases unmatched to any gene: 11. The CDR3 runs to 18 residues. CDR3 in amino acids: CASSLIGGRGPPNYGYTF. The CDR3 nucleotides read TGTGCCAGCAGCTTGATTGGTGGCAGGGGGCCGCCTAACTATGGCTACACCTTC.

The chain links TRBV28 to TRBJ1-1, with D tentatively TRBD1 (5 bases). The CDR3 contains 14 residues. Germline lookup yields CDR1 MDHEN and CDR2 SYDVKM. V lost 3 bases, J lost 1 base, and 9 bases lay in between. The CDR3 nucleotides read TGTGCCAGCAGTTTTTCGGGGCCGAACACTGAAGCTTTCTTT. It is translated as CASSFSGPNTEAFF.

The chain couples TRBV28 to TRBJ2-5, with TRBD1 matching over 8 bases. Germline V gives CDR1 MDHEN, CDR2 SYDVKM. This CDR3 has 20 residues. The V gene end was trimmed by 3 bases and the J gene end by 3 bases; junction bases not matched to a gene: 21. This CDR3 reads CASSLFPSPRWGQVKETQYF. The CDR3 DNA reads TGTGCCAGCAGTTTGTTCCCCAGCCCCCGTTGGGGACAGGTTAAAGAGACCCAGTACTTC. Full variable domain (rest looked up from reference TRBV28 and TRBJ2-5): DVKVTQSSRYLVKRTGEKVFLECVQDMDHENMFWYRQDPGLGLRLIYFSYDVKMKEKGDIPEGYSVSREKKERFSLILESASTNQTSMYLCASSLFPSPRWGQVKETQYFGPGTRLLVL.

The chain carries TRBV5-1 and TRBJ2-1; 10 positions match TRBD2. The length of the CDR3 is 15 residues. V was pared by 1 base and J by 5 bases, with 3 bases of the junction left unmatched. Germline assignment: CDR1 SGHRS and CDR2 YFSETQ. The CDR3 here is CASSLSLAGDNEQFF. Written as DNA, the CDR3 is TGCGCCAGCAGCTTGAGTCTAGCGGGAGACAATGAGCAGTTCTTC.

This chain joins TRBV27 and TRBJ2-1; 9 nucleotides agree with TRBD2. J lost 7 bases, V lost 3 bases, and 7 bases had no gene match. The length of the CDR3 is 15 residues. CDR1 is MNHEY and CDR2 is SMNVEV in the germline V gene (reference sequence). For the CDR3, the DNA is TGTGCCAGCAGTTTTCGGCGGGAGGGCCGGAATGAGCAGTTCTTC. It translates to CASSFRREGRNEQFF.

V usage is TRBV5-3 and J usage is TRBJ2-7, with 11 bases that match TRBD2. TRBV5-3 carries the ORF label, with uncertain function. The CDR3 extends over 19 amino acids. J gave up 6 bases and V 4 bases, and 21 bases lay outside the gene matches. CDR3 coding DNA: TGTGCCAGAAGCGACCGAAGGGTAGCGGGAGGGCCGAGTACTGCCGAGCAGTACTTC. The encoded protein is CARSDRRVAGGPSTAEQYF.

This rearrangement joins TRBV30 to TRBJ1-2; D is uncertain. Germline V lookup: CDR1 GTSNPN, CDR2 SVGIG (reference sequence). CDR3 length: 14 residues. Between the trimmed V and J ends, which lost 8 bases and 5 bases, there was a span of 21 bases. The CDR3, as DNA: TGTGCCGGTCTTCCCCCCGGGGTTCCATATGGCTACACCTTC. Amino acid sequence: CAGLPPGVPYGYTF.

The chain combines TRBV5-4 with TRBJ1-1; perhaps TRBD1 as D (5 bases). From germline, CDR1 is SGHNT and CDR2 YYREEE (reference sequence). The CDR3 runs to 16 residues. Between the trimmed V and J ends, which lost 0 bases and 3 bases, there was a span of 15 bases. As DNA, the CDR3 is TGTGCCAGCAGCTTGGGAAGGGGAGGGAGGGACACTGAAGCTTTCTTT. Encoded protein: CASSLGRGGRDTEAFF.

The chain couples TRBV29-1 to TRBJ2-1; no reliable D call. The germline V gene has CDR1 SQVTM and CDR2 ANQGSEA. V lost 1 base and J lost 5, with 9 bases in between. This CDR3 has 13 residues. This chain's CDR3 is CSVEGRYNNEQFF. In DNA form, the CDR3 reads TGCAGCGTTGAAGGGCGGTACAACAATGAGCAGTTCTTC.

This clone turned up a few times. Different DNA sequences within this sample yield the same CDR3. The CDR3 here is CSAIGNTEAFF. CDR3 sequence (DNA): TGCAGTGCTATCGGGAACACTGAAGCTTTCTTT. The genes are TRBV20-1 and TRBJ1-1; no clear D. The germline V gene encodes CDR1 DFQATT and CDR2 SNEGSKA (reference sequence). V shed 4 bases and J shed 1 base, with 4 bases lying between them. The CDR3 is 11 amino acids.

The chain links TRBV28 to TRBJ2-7; 11 nucleotides align to TRBD2. From germline, CDR1 is MDHEN and CDR2 SYDVKM. The CDR3 runs to 16 residues. The trim removed 6 bases at V and 5 bases at J, leaving 12 bases unmatched. DNA of the CDR3: TGTGCCAGCAGCTCCGGGACTAGCGGCCCAATGGACGAGCAGTACTTC. This translates into CASSSGTSGPMDEQYF.

This clone was counted once. The V gene is TRBV28, the J gene TRBJ2-3, with a weak D call TRBD1 (6 bases). V dropped 5 bases and J dropped 0 bases, with 15 bases sitting between them. The CDR3 is made up of 16 amino acids. Germline CDR1 and CDR2: MDHEN and SYDVKM. The CDR3 region has the DNA TGTGCCAGCAGTCCCCCCACAGGGACGAGCACAGATACGCAGTATTTT. Translation: CASSPPTGTSTDTQYF.

This chain connects TRBV5-4 to TRBJ1-1; the match to TRBD1 covers 9 bases. The germline CDR1 and CDR2 sequences are SGHNT and YYREEE (reference sequence). The CDR3 spans 14 residues. With V trimmed by 4 bases and J by 6 bases, 7 bases remained unmatched. For the CDR3, the DNA is TGTGCCAGCAGCAGACAGGGGGATAGCGCTGAAGCTTTCTTT. Translation gives CASSRQGDSAEAFF.